Listed below are T cell receptor beta chains from one sample, sequenced in a study of OX40 agonist ivuxolimab in advanced cancers. The repertoire was sequenced with immunoSEQ multiplex PCR; TCRdb's copy has only in-frame clones and lacks some. The sample contains tens of thousands of clones, roughly 90% of which appear only once. The sequenced sample was CD4+ or CD8+ T cells sorted from blood, obtained in a trial of the OX40 agonist ivuxolimab. The source of these receptors is an adult with an advanced solid tumor such as melanoma, head and neck, liver or kidney cancer. CDR3s include the opening cysteine and the closing phenylalanine or tryptophan. Fields, in order: clone size, V gene, J gene, CDR3 length, D gene, CDR3 protein, CDR3 DNA. The D gene is left open where the match is weak. Clone size is not always given. Where it is, it says once, few, many or a class for expanded clones.

clone_size: .; v_call: TRBV5-1; j_call: TRBJ2-3; cdr3_length: 13; d_call: .; cdr3_aa: CASSPPRQAAVYF; cdr3_nt: TGCGCCAGCAGCCCTCCGCGACAGGCCGCGGTGTATTTT
clone_size: .; v_call: TRBV10-2; j_call: TRBJ2-7; cdr3_length: 12; d_call: .; cdr3_aa: CASRGAGYEQYF; cdr3_nt: TGCGCCAGTCGGGGGGCTGGTTACGAGCAGTACTTC
clone_size: .; v_call: TRBV19; j_call: TRBJ1-2; cdr3_length: 9; d_call: .; cdr3_aa: CASRGGYTF; cdr3_nt: TGTGCCAGTAGGGGGGGCTACACCTTC
clone_size: .; v_call: TRBV5-4; j_call: TRBJ2-7; cdr3_length: 16; d_call: TRBD2; cdr3_aa: CASSPTLLADSYEQYF; cdr3_nt: TGTGCCAGCAGCCCTACCCTACTAGCGGACTCCTACGAGCAGTACTTC
clone_size: .; v_call: TRBV29-1; j_call: TRBJ1-2; cdr3_length: 14; d_call: TRBD1; cdr3_aa: CSVSTGTATYGYTF; cdr3_nt: TGCAGCGTTTCTACCGGGACAGCCACCTATGGCTACACCTTC
clone_size: .; v_call: TRBV5-1; j_call: TRBJ2-1; cdr3_length: 15; d_call: .; cdr3_aa: CASSGGFFSYNEQFF; cdr3_nt: TGCGCCAGCAGCGGGGGTTTCTTCTCCTACAATGAGCAGTTCTTC
clone_size: .; v_call: TRBV12-2; j_call: TRBJ2-3; cdr3_length: 13; d_call: .; cdr3_aa: CASRLEGSLAEYF; cdr3_nt: TGTGCAAGTCGCTTAGAAGGGAGCCTAGCCGAGTATTTT
clone_size: .; v_call: TRBV18; j_call: TRBJ2-7; cdr3_length: 14; d_call: TRBD1; cdr3_aa: CASSPGTDLYEQYF; cdr3_nt: TGTGCCAGCTCACCCGGGACAGACCTCTACGAGCAGTACTTC
clone_size: .; v_call: TRBV7-2; j_call: TRBJ1-4; cdr3_length: 17; d_call: TRBD1; cdr3_aa: CASSLVTGGFYDEKLFF; cdr3_nt: TGTGCCAGCAGCTTAGTGACAGGGGGCTTTTATGATGAAAAACTGTTTTTT
clone_size: .; v_call: TRBV29-1; j_call: TRBJ2-7; cdr3_length: 12; d_call: .; cdr3_aa: CSVRTSTYEQYF; cdr3_nt: TGCAGCGTTAGGACCTCGACCTACGAGCAGTACTTC
clone_size: few; v_call: TRBV6-4; j_call: TRBJ2-1; cdr3_length: 14; d_call: .; cdr3_aa: CASSDSGRGNEQFF; cdr3_nt: TGTGCCAGCAGTGACTCGGGCCGGGGGAATGAGCAGTTCTTC
clone_size: few; v_call: TRBV10-3; j_call: TRBJ2-3; cdr3_length: 16; d_call: TRBD1; cdr3_aa: CAIGKQTGGDVDTQYF; cdr3_nt: TGTGCCATCGGAAAGCAGACAGGGGGTGATGTAGATACGCAGTATTTT
clone_size: .; v_call: TRBV18; j_call: TRBJ2-7; cdr3_length: 14; d_call: TRBD1; cdr3_aa: CASSPGQANSEQYF; cdr3_nt: TGTGCCAGCTCACCGGGACAGGCCAATTCCGAGCAGTACTTC
clone_size: .; v_call: TRBV7-2; j_call: TRBJ1-5; cdr3_length: 14; d_call: .; cdr3_aa: CASRGGGPTAPQHF; cdr3_nt: TGTGCCAGCAGAGGAGGTGGACCAACAGCGCCCCAGCATTTT
clone_size: .; v_call: TRBV11-2; j_call: TRBJ2-1; cdr3_length: 15; d_call: TRBD1; cdr3_aa: CASSPDRGQVHEQFF; cdr3_nt: TGTGCCAGCAGCCCTGACAGGGGGCAGGTCCATGAGCAGTTCTTC
clone_size: few; v_call: TRBV5-6; j_call: TRBJ2-3; cdr3_length: 12; d_call: .; cdr3_aa: CASSLARDTQYF; cdr3_nt: TGTGCCAGCAGCTTGGCCAGGGATACGCAGTATTTT
clone_size: .; v_call: TRBV19; j_call: TRBJ2-5; cdr3_length: 15; d_call: .; cdr3_aa: CASSTRDGRGETQYF; cdr3_nt: TGTGCCAGTAGTACCCGGGACGGAAGGGGGGAGACCCAGTACTTC
clone_size: once; v_call: TRBV9; j_call: TRBJ2-1; cdr3_length: 16; d_call: TRBD2; cdr3_aa: CASSVGTSVSYNEQFF; cdr3_nt: TGTGCCAGCAGCGTAGGGACTAGCGTCTCCTACAATGAGCAGTTCTTC
clone_size: .; v_call: TRBV28; j_call: TRBJ1-1; cdr3_length: 15; d_call: .; cdr3_aa: CASSPLISRDTEAFF; cdr3_nt: TGTGCCAGCAGTCCCTTAATCTCCCGGGACACTGAAGCTTTCTTT
clone_size: once; v_call: TRBV7-3; j_call: TRBJ2-1; cdr3_length: 16; d_call: .; cdr3_aa: CASSQGSAAPYNEQFF; cdr3_nt: TGTGCCAGCAGCCAGGGTTCCGCGGCCCCCTACAATGAGCAGTTCTTC
clone_size: .; v_call: TRBV9; j_call: TRBJ1-4; cdr3_length: 15; d_call: .; cdr3_aa: CASSTSGMSNEKLFF; cdr3_nt: TGTGCCAGCAGCACGTCAGGGATGTCTAATGAAAAACTGTTTTTT
clone_size: .; v_call: TRBV6-5; j_call: TRBJ2-7; cdr3_length: 15; d_call: .; cdr3_aa: CASSYKGQDSYEQYF; cdr3_nt: TGTGCCAGCAGTTATAAGGGTCAGGACTCCTACGAGCAGTACTTC
clone_size: .; v_call: TRBV7-8; j_call: TRBJ2-5; cdr3_length: 15; d_call: .; cdr3_aa: CASSPSRGLRETQYF; cdr3_nt: TGTGCCAGCAGCCCGTCCCGGGGGCTAAGGGAGACCCAGTACTTC
clone_size: .; v_call: TRBV30; j_call: TRBJ1-2; cdr3_length: 11; d_call: TRBD1; cdr3_aa: CAWRDRDGYTF; cdr3_nt: TGTGCCTGGAGGGACAGGGACGGCTACACCTTC
clone_size: once; v_call: TRBV5-5; j_call: TRBJ1-1; cdr3_length: 15; d_call: .; cdr3_aa: CASSFRGTPNTEAFF; cdr3_nt: TGTGCCAGCAGTTTTCGTGGGACCCCGAACACTGAAGCTTTCTTT
clone_size: .; v_call: TRBV6-1; j_call: TRBJ2-1; cdr3_length: 15; d_call: TRBD2; cdr3_aa: CASSPGLAVPHEQFF; cdr3_nt: TGTGCCAGCAGCCCGGGACTAGCGGTCCCACATGAGCAGTTCTTC
clone_size: .; v_call: TRBV2; j_call: TRBJ2-7; cdr3_length: 13; d_call: .; cdr3_aa: CASEGSQNVEQYF; cdr3_nt: TGTGCCAGCGAGGGGTCCCAGAATGTGGAGCAGTACTTC
clone_size: .; v_call: TRBV12-5; j_call: TRBJ1-5; cdr3_length: 14; d_call: .; cdr3_aa: CASASWVLDQPQHF; cdr3_nt: TGTGCTAGTGCTTCGTGGGTCCTGGATCAGCCCCAGCATTTT
clone_size: .; v_call: TRBV7-3; j_call: TRBJ2-3; cdr3_length: 16; d_call: TRBD2; cdr3_aa: CASSLNLLAAADTQYF; cdr3_nt: TGTGCCAGCAGCTTAAATCTTCTAGCGGCCGCAGATACGCAGTATTTT
clone_size: .; v_call: TRBV5-8; j_call: TRBJ1-2; cdr3_length: 16; d_call: TRBD1; cdr3_aa: CASSFWTGGALRGYTF; cdr3_nt: TGTGCCAGCAGCTTTTGGACAGGGGGCGCCTTGAGGGGCTACACCTTC
clone_size: .; v_call: TRBV7-2; j_call: TRBJ1-6; cdr3_length: 13; d_call: TRBD1; cdr3_aa: CASSRQGSSPLHF; cdr3_nt: TGTGCCAGCAGCCGACAGGGGAGTTCACCCCTCCACTTT
clone_size: .; v_call: TRBV6-6; j_call: TRBJ1-1; cdr3_length: 15; d_call: .; cdr3_aa: CASRTDHRENTEAFF; cdr3_nt: TGTGCCAGCAGGACAGATCACAGGGAGAACACTGAAGCTTTCTTT
clone_size: .; v_call: TRBV7-2; j_call: TRBJ1-1; cdr3_length: 15; d_call: TRBD1; cdr3_aa: CASRIDRAGGTEAFF; cdr3_nt: TGTGCCAGCAGAATTGACAGGGCCGGGGGCACTGAAGCTTTCTTT
clone_size: .; v_call: TRBV5-4; j_call: TRBJ2-7; cdr3_length: 13; d_call: TRBD1; cdr3_aa: CASSWDRNYEQYF; cdr3_nt: TGTGCCAGCAGCTGGGACAGGAACTACGAGCAGTACTTC
clone_size: .; v_call: TRBV18; j_call: TRBJ1-1; cdr3_length: 15; d_call: .; cdr3_aa: CASSRIGRGWTEAFF; cdr3_nt: TGTGCCAGCTCACGGATCGGGAGGGGGTGGACTGAAGCTTTCTTT
clone_size: .; v_call: TRBV9; j_call: TRBJ2-5; cdr3_length: 11; d_call: .; cdr3_aa: CASSRGETQYF; cdr3_nt: TGTGCCAGCAGCCGAGGTGAGACCCAGTACTTC
clone_size: few; v_call: TRBV5-1; j_call: TRBJ2-2; cdr3_length: 16; d_call: TRBD1; cdr3_aa: CASSLGQGANTGELFF; cdr3_nt: TGCGCCAGCAGCTTGGGACAGGGCGCGAACACCGGGGAGCTGTTTTTT
clone_size: .; v_call: TRBV7-3; j_call: TRBJ2-5; cdr3_length: 15; d_call: .; cdr3_aa: CASSAGSGLAETQYF; cdr3_nt: TGTGCCAGCAGCGCCGGATCAGGGTTGGCAGAGACCCAGTACTTC
clone_size: .; v_call: TRBV9; j_call: TRBJ2-1; cdr3_length: 15; d_call: TRBD2; cdr3_aa: CASSPRLAGAYEQFF; cdr3_nt: TGTGCCAGCAGCCCGCGACTAGCGGGAGCATATGAGCAGTTCTTC
clone_size: .; v_call: TRBV10-3; j_call: TRBJ2-7; cdr3_length: 14; d_call: .; cdr3_aa: CATQWVEGSYEQYF; cdr3_nt: TGTGCCACCCAGTGGGTGGAGGGATCCTACGAGCAGTACTTC
clone_size: few; v_call: TRBV28; j_call: TRBJ1-2; cdr3_length: 15; d_call: TRBD1; cdr3_aa: CASRTTGAGNYGYTF; cdr3_nt: TGTGCCAGCAGAACTACAGGGGCTGGGAACTATGGCTACACCTTC
clone_size: .; v_call: TRBV7-2; j_call: TRBJ1-1; cdr3_length: 13; d_call: .; cdr3_aa: CASSFELNTEAFF; cdr3_nt: TGTGCCAGCAGCTTTGAGCTGAACACTGAAGCTTTCTTT
clone_size: .; v_call: TRBV6-1; j_call: TRBJ2-5; cdr3_length: 13; d_call: .; cdr3_aa: CASNQMGQETQYF; cdr3_nt: TGTGCCAGCAACCAGATGGGACAAGAGACCCAGTACTTC
clone_size: once; v_call: TRBV10-3; j_call: TRBJ1-5; cdr3_length: 16; d_call: TRBD1; cdr3_aa: CAISAGGQGADQPQHF; cdr3_nt: TGTGCCATCAGCGCAGGTGGACAGGGTGCGGATCAGCCCCAGCATTTT